This T cell receptor beta chain is drawn from a study of cytomegalovirus exposure and HLA in healthy donors. The overall study: Of all 398 donors who were genotyped, about 84% belonged to the Caucasian-associated ancestry cluster.

PCR primers comprised 60 Vbeta and 13 Jbeta primers. Per the original data handling: The count from a later analysis was roughly 80 million unique TCR beta chains, 9.5 million to 13 million of them shared. Produced via immunoSEQ multiplex PCR; TCRdb's table is partial and in-frame only. That table furnishes V, J and clone size, whereas the DNA furnished D and trimming. The repertoire holds about 190,000 clones, with roughly 80% as singletons. A note on this clone: Antigen unknown.

V gave up 2 bases and J gave up 6 bases, with 9 bases separating them. This CDR3 region has 12 residues. CDR1 and CDR2 from the germline V gene are SGHDT and YYEEEE. Study-wide points: Later genetic work tied a missense DCLRE1C variant to beta-chain V and J trimming. The CMV antigen specificity of a few CMV-associated chains was confirmed through in vitro analysis.

The chain employs TRBV5-6 and TRBJ2-7; D gene uncertain. This clonotype was sampled from a boy between 10 and 17 years old in good health and CMV-seronegative. Sequenced: PBMCs. The CDR3 nucleotides are TGTGCCAGCAGCTTAGTCAGAGGCGAGCAGTACTTC. Its translation: CASSLVRGEQYF. The whole variable domain, remainder taken from reference TRBV5-6 and TRBJ2-7, is DAGVTQSPTHLIKTRGQQVTLRCSPKSGHDTVSWYQQALGQGPQFIFQYYEEEERQRGNFPDRFSGHQFPNYSSELNVNALLLGDSALYLCASSLVRGEQYFGPGTRLTVT.